These 24 T cell receptor beta chains came from one sample sequenced in a study of blood T cell repertoires in COVID-19 (dated by TCRdb to the early 2020s). Library preparation was by the immunoSEQ multiplex PCR assay. TCRdb obtained this table from immuneACCESS and retained in-frame rearrangements with V and J assigned. These tables miss some clones; where compared with another copy, unresolved V genes account for less than half of the shortfall, and the remainder is unexplained. The sample profile shows hundreds of thousands of clones; approximately 85% of them were found once. The ten largest clonotypes hold 4.5% to 5.5% of the sample. Material for sequencing was peripheral blood. The receptor set was obtained from a man in his forties or fifties with active or convalescent COVID-19.

The chain carries TRBV7-2 and TRBJ2-3; no reliable D call. Looked up from germline, CDR1 is SGHTA and CDR2 is FQGNSA. This CDR3 has 16 residues. Deletions cut 4 bases from V and 2 bases from J, with 16 bases between. Here the CDR3 reads CASSYDWNGITDTQYF. CDR3 in DNA: TGTGCCAGCAGCTATGACTGGAACGGTATCACAGATACGCAGTATTTT.

This chain connects TRBV24-1 to TRBJ1-5; no firm D call. The V and J ends lost 4 bases and 11 bases respectively, with 14 bases between them. This CDR3 region has 13 residues. Germline V gives CDR1 KGHDR, CDR2 SFDVKD. The CDR3 loop reads CATSEAGRWAQHF. The CDR3 region has the DNA TGTGCCACCAGTGAGGCCGGGAGATGGGCCCAGCATTTT.

The V gene is TRBV30, the J gene TRBJ1-3; D perhaps matches TRBD1 (6 bases). Germline assignment: CDR1 GTSNPN and CDR2 SVGIG (reference sequence). With 5 bases removed from V and 8 bases from J, the gap between germline ends came to 19 bases. The length of the CDR3 is 14 residues. This chain's CDR3 is CAWGRGGSADTIYF. The CDR3 nucleotides read TGTGCCTGGGGAAGGGGGGGGTCCGCGGACACCATATATTTT.

The chain carries TRBV21-1 and TRBJ2-3; the DNA was not compared with TRBD2, the D call given in the table. TRBV21-1 is classified as a pseudogene. The CDR3 totals 15 residues. CDR3 sequence: CASSKAFIGADTQYF. CDR3 DNA sequence: TGTGCCAGCAGCAAAGCGTTCATCGGAGCAGATACGCAGTATTTT.

V usage is TRBV12-5 and J usage is TRBJ1-2; 10 bases align to TRBD1. The CDR3 length is 16 residues. Germline V gene data show CDR1 as LGHNT and CDR2 as FRNRAP. V trimming: 3 bases; J trimming: 2 bases; junction bases outside the gene matches: 6. The CDR3 protein is CASGFRTGGFNYGYTF. In DNA, the CDR3 is TGTGCTAGTGGTTTCCGGACAGGGGGTTTCAACTATGGCTACACCTTC.

The V call is TRBV9, the J call TRBJ1-3; no firm D call. Between the trimmed V and J ends, which lost 3 bases and 0 bases, there was a span of 13 bases. The CDR3 extends over 16 amino acids. Germline loops: CDR1 SGDLS, CDR2 YYNGEE. CDR3: CASSEGGVSSGNTIYF. In DNA form, the CDR3 reads TGTGCCAGCAGCGAGGGCGGGGTTAGCTCTGGAAACACCATATATTTT.

This sequence joins TRBV4-1 and TRBJ2-3; 15 positions agree with TRBD2. Germline lookup yields CDR1 MGHRA and CDR2 YSYEKL. V lost 0 bases to trimming and J lost 6 bases; unmatched junction nucleotides: 13. This CDR3 is 20 amino acids long. The CDR3 bases are TGCGCCAGCAGCCAAGACTGGGTTAGGACTAGCGGGAGGGCCGGGGATACGCAGTATTTT. Its protein product is CASSQDWVRTSGRAGDTQYF.

This sequence joins TRBV6-5 and TRBJ1-1; TRBD1 is a possible D gene (5 bases). The CDR3 has 12 amino acids. V gave up 7 bases and J gave up 5 bases, with 11 bases separating them. Germline V gene data show CDR1 as MNHEY and CDR2 as SVGAGI. In DNA, the CDR3 is TGTGCCAGCACTGGGGGGAGTACTGAAGCTTTCTTT. This sequence encodes CASTGGSTEAFF.

The chain employs TRBV27 and TRBJ2-7, with D possibly being TRBD1 (5 bases). The CDR3 spans 14 residues. The germline V gene encodes CDR1 MNHEY and CDR2 SMNVEV (reference sequence). The V and J ends lost 6 bases and 6 bases respectively, with 18 bases between them. CDR3 in amino acids: CASRYTGKSVEQYF. For the CDR3, the DNA is TGTGCCAGCAGGTACACAGGTAAAAGTGTCGAGCAGTACTTC.

The chain combines TRBV19 with TRBJ2-3, with TRBD2 matching 10 bases. This CDR3 has 15 amino acids. Germline V gives CDR1 LNHDA, CDR2 SQIVND (reference sequence). The V gene end was trimmed by 6 bases and the J gene end by 2 bases; junction bases not matched to a gene: 5. The CDR3: CASRTTSGNTDTQYF. In nucleotides, the CDR3 is TGTGCCAGTAGAACCACTAGCGGGAACACAGATACGCAGTATTTT.

The V gene is TRBV12-3 or TRBV12-4, the J gene TRBJ2-1, with D possibly matching TRBD2 (5 bases). The CDR3 length is 11 residues. Trimming took 8 bases from V and 6 from J, leaving 8 bases between them. CDR3 residues: CASLLGNEQFF. The CDR3 DNA is TGTGCCAGCTTACTAGGCAATGAGCAGTTCTTC.

The chain employs TRBV6-5 and TRBJ1-5, with D possibly being TRBD1 (5 bases). The CDR3 runs to 13 residues. V was cut by 5 bases and J by 7 bases, with 12 bases left in between. Germline V gene data show CDR1 as MNHEY and CDR2 as SVGAGI. The CDR3: CASSPQGRQPQHF. In DNA, the CDR3 is TGTGCCAGCAGTCCTCAGGGTCGGCAGCCCCAGCATTTT.

V usage is TRBV12-5 and J usage is TRBJ2-7; D possibly corresponds to TRBD2 (6 bases). V lost 0 bases and J 2 bases, leaving 17 bases between the germline ends. The germline CDR1 and CDR2 sequences are LGHNT and FRNRAP. The CDR3 totals 17 residues. Written as DNA, the CDR3 is TGTGCTAGTGGTTTGGTCATTTCCAGCGGGCCAGCCTACGAGCAGTACTTC. Protein: CASGLVISSGPAYEQYF.

V is TRBV18 and J is TRBJ1-1, with TRBD1 matching 7 bases. V lost 4 bases and J lost 3; bases outside the gene matches: 2. Germline CDR1 is KGHSH and CDR2 is LQKENI. The CDR3 totals 13 residues. For the CDR3, the DNA is TGTGCCAGCTCACGTGGGACAGACACTGAAGCTTTCTTT. The encoded protein is CASSRGTDTEAFF.

The chain couples TRBV5-1 to TRBJ1-1; D possibly corresponds to TRBD1 (6 bases). The germline V and J ends were trimmed by 1 base and 0 bases, with 13 bases remaining between them. The CDR3 is made up of 16 amino acids. The V gene's germline CDR1 is SGHRS and CDR2 YFSETQ. CDR3 region: CASSLRGAGVNTEAFF. The CDR3 DNA follows: TGCGCCAGCAGCTTGCGGGGGGCGGGAGTGAACACTGAAGCTTTCTTT.

This rearrangement joins TRBV28 to TRBJ1-6, with unresolved D. This CDR3 region has 16 residues. With 7 bases removed from V and 0 bases from J, the gap between germline ends came to 13 bases. From germline, CDR1 is MDHEN and CDR2 SYDVKM. CDR3 nucleotides: TGTGCCAGCACCGACATCGTAAGCTCCTATAATTCACCCCTCCACTTT. This translates into CASTDIVSSYNSPLHF.

The V gene is TRBV19, the J gene TRBJ2-2, with 11 bases identical to TRBD2. Trimming at V came to 11 bases and at J to 4 bases, leaving 12 bases not matched to a gene. The germline CDR1 and CDR2 sequences are LNHDA and SQIVND (reference sequence). The CDR3 runs to 16 residues. The CDR3 loop reads CASDQTSGMGTGELFF. DNA for the CDR3: TGTGCCTCCGATCAGACTAGCGGGATGGGCACCGGGGAGCTGTTTTTT.

The chain recombines TRBV28 with TRBJ1-2, with D possibly being TRBD1 (6 bases). V was shortened by 7 bases and J by 0 bases, with 12 bases between the two germline ends. This CDR3 is built from 14 residues. Germline V lookup: CDR1 MDHEN, CDR2 SYDVKM. CDR3 in DNA: TGTGCCAGCAAACGACAGGTGACTAACTATGGCTACACCTTC. Encoded protein: CASKRQVTNYGYTF.

V is TRBV28 and J is TRBJ1-1; weak D call: TRBD1 (6 bases). Germline CDR1 MDHEN, CDR2 SYDVKM. V lost 4 bases and J lost 0, with 9 bases in between. CDR3 length: 14 amino acids. In DNA form, the CDR3 reads TGTGCCAGCAGTTACAGGGCTTTGAACACTGAAGCTTTCTTT. This sequence encodes CASSYRALNTEAFF.

The CDR3 region is CASSYTGTGANEQFF. The CDR3 DNA reads TGTGCCAGCAGTTACACCGGGACAGGCGCCAATGAGCAGTTCTTC. The gene calls are TRBV6-6 and TRBJ2-1; 8 nucleotides line up with TRBD1. V shed 2 bases and J 6 bases; nucleotides not matched to a gene: 6. The CDR3 extends over 15 amino acids. Germline lookup yields CDR1 MNHNY and CDR2 SVGAGI (reference sequence).

The rearrangement joins TRBV12-5 to TRBJ2-3; TRBD1 matches at 7 bases. Trimming removed 6 bases from V and 5 bases from J; junction bases left unmatched: 14. This CDR3 has 16 amino acids. Germline values: CDR1 LGHNT, CDR2 FRNRAP. In DNA form, the CDR3 reads TGTGCTAGTGGCCCTCCCGGGACAGCCTCCCTAGATACGCAGTATTTT. Translating it yields CASGPPGTASLDTQYF. Full variable domain (remainder filled in from reference TRBV12-5 and TRBJ2-3): DARVTQTPRHKVTEMGQEVTMRCQPILGHNTVFWYRQTMMQGLELLAYFRNRAPLDDSGMPKDRFSAEMPDATLATLKIQPSEPRDSAVYFCASGPPGTASLDTQYFGPGTRLTVL.

This sequence joins TRBV3-1 (or the pseudogene TRBV3-2) and TRBJ2-5; D is uncertain. Germline V gene lookup returns CDR1 LGHDT and CDR2 YNNKEL (reference sequence). The CDR3 has 12 residues. V was shortened by 4 bases and J by 1 base, with 4 bases between the two germline ends. The CDR3 region is CASSRLQETQYF. The CDR3 DNA reads as TGTGCCAGCAGCCGGCTCCAAGAGACCCAGTACTTC.

The genes are TRBV5-6 and TRBJ2-7, with 9 bases aligning to TRBD1. Germline CDR1 and CDR2: SGHDT and YYEEEE. The CDR3 spans 16 residues. J lost 1 base, V lost 1 base, and 6 bases had no gene match. The CDR3 DNA sequence: TGTGCCAGCAGCTTGAGAGGGACAGGGAGATCCTACGAGCAGTACTTC. This translates into CASSLRGTGRSYEQYF.

The chain couples TRBV4-3 to TRBJ2-7; no firm D call. CDR3 length: 15 residues. Trimming stripped 0 bases from V and 0 bases from J, with 9 bases between. Germline V gene lookup returns CDR1 LGHNA and CDR2 YSLEER. The CDR3 here is CASSQDSSLSYEQYF. CDR3 sequence (DNA): TGCGCCAGCAGCCAAGATAGTTCGCTCTCCTACGAGCAGTACTTC.